This record concerns one T cell receptor beta chain sequence. Antigen: not known. The germline gives CDR1 SGHRS, CDR2 YFSETQ. V lost 1 base and J lost 0, with 10 bases in between. The CDR3 contains 16 residues. These data come from a study of T cell repertoires in cytomegalovirus infection. On the study more broadly: Recently identified HLA-C-restricted CMV epitopes were used, and well-studied HLA-B-restricted CMV epitopes were used as well. General study findings and limits: What dominated the ex vivo response were HLA-C-restricted CMV-specific TCR beta clonotypes.

TCRdb passed the reads through MiXCR, listing each CDR3 protein once. The sample shows about 770,000 distinct CDR3 sequences, almost 30% of them seen only once. The source is a human donor in good health (CMV status not recorded). Some clones in this sample may be carry-over from other donors' samples. V is TRBV5-1 and J is TRBJ2-2; D is perhaps TRBD1 (6 bases). The input for sequencing was cultured CD8+ T cells from PBMCs, taken from culture after CMV antigen stimulation. CDR3: CASSLSTGTNTGELFF. The CDR3 DNA reads as TGCGCCAGCAGCTTGTCAACAGGGACGAACACCGGGGAGCTGTTTTTT. Filled out from reference TRBV5-1 and TRBJ2-2, the complete variable domain reads KAGVTQTPRYLIKTRGQQVTLSCSPISGHRSVSWYQQTPGQGLQFLFEYFSETQRNKGNFPGRFSGRQFSNSRSEMNVSTLELGDSALYLCASSLSTGTNTGELFFGEGSRLTVL.